The source of this TCR beta chain is a study of blood T cells in healthy people across ages. Study results and limitations: Since the PBMCs were unsorted, naive and antigen-experienced cells could not be conclusively compared.

Primed by a sample-barcoded 5' primer and a J-beta primer mix, a second PCR proceeded for roughly 7 to 11 cycles. TCRdb reprocessed the 5' RACE reads via MiXCR and lists one record per CDR3 protein. The data contain about 730,000 distinct CDR3 sequences, roughly 47% of them seen just once; the ten biggest clones take up roughly 20%. Note on this clonotype: Its antigen is still unknown.

The study drew donors from healthy Caucasian individuals in Russia aged roughly 6 to 90. For every donor, a draw yielded roughly 9.3 milliliters of peripheral blood. The sequence came from a woman aged 60 to 75 in good health. Input material: blood.

The CDR3 nucleotides are TGTGCCATCAGTGGTCGGGACAATTGGGCTTTCTTT. Translating gives CAISGRDNWAFF. The genes are TRBV10-3 and TRBJ1-1; D perhaps matches TRBD1 (6 bases). V was trimmed by 4 bases and J by 11 bases, leaving 14 bases between them. The germline gives CDR1 ENHRY, CDR2 SYGVKD. This CDR3 is built from 12 residues.